This T cell receptor (beta chain) derives from a study of lymphopenia after photon versus proton radiotherapy (dated by TCRdb to between 2019 and 2020). Concerning the study at large: In patients with gastrointestinal tumors who developed high-grade lymphopenia, the study compared the immunological effects of photon radiation therapy with those of proton radiation therapy. The goal of the study was to characterize the differences between the two radiation modalities in how they affect the immune system. The 20 or so patients in the cohort had gastrointestinal tumors, were treated with either photon or proton therapy, and subsequently developed lymphopenia.

Points the paper makes about the study in general: Relative stability during treatment was observed in proton-treated patients, whereas loss of naive T cells and TCR diversity and gain of effector/memory populations were observed in photon-treated patients. After the lymphocyte count nadir, repertoires from photon-treated patients showed oligoclonal expansion, particularly of CD8+ Temra cells, and this expansion drove the decline in diversity. The survival association was examined only in patients who died, and the authors described better survival with proton therapy as a possibility, not as a demonstrated result. Across the cohort, an inverse correlation was found between a larger post-nadir drop in TCR diversity and overall survival time among patients who died.

This clone was counted between two and nine times. The antigen this receptor binds is unknown. Qualities for individual bases were not recorded, and no much larger clone is one base off. Library creation used the immunoSEQ multiplex PCR assay. T cell repertoires were profiled with deep sequencing of rearranged TCR beta loci together with multiparametric flow cytometry. The clones in this table, taken by TCRdb from immuneACCESS, are in-frame only. Not every clone is retained; where verified, under half of the shortfall comes from an unresolved V gene, and the cause of the rest is unknown. The sample table lists 29,000 or so clones, around 87% of them with a count of one. In total, the top ten clones hold over 45% of the sample. The CDR3 has 13 amino acids, counting the end cysteine and phenylalanine. CDR3 DNA is the only sequence kept; it has 39 bases, read in frame from the first base. The germline ends are 10 bases apart after V is trimmed by 5 bases and J by 2 bases. From the germline V gene, CDR1 is SGHDT and CDR2 is YYEEEE.

Recombination joined TRBV5-6 with TRBJ2-5; 6 matching bases give a weak D call of TRBD2. The sequence was obtained from a woman aged 55-69 years with cholangiocarcinoma. Some clones in this sample may be carry-over from other donors' samples. The specimen comprised peripheral blood, sampled from a patient treated with proton-based radiotherapy. The DNA reads TGTGCCAGCAGAATTGGGGGGCAAGAGACCCAGTACTTC. It translates as CASRIGGQETQYF.